This T cell receptor beta chain was observed in a study of T cells expressing NK-cell markers. TCRdb derives one entry per CDR3 protein from the 5' RACE reads, leaving out DNA. The ten top clones account for 5% to 5.5%, within a sample of about 380,000 distinct CDR3 sequences. A note on this clonotype: Its antigen is unknown.

The study's findings and limits: For a few donors, these clonotypes were likewise the leading ones in the CD3+CD56-NKG2C+ fraction. The study found dominant NKG2C+ clonotypes at about 1.0-8% of CD8+ T cells in five or six donors.

The sample consisted of blood T cells: a sorted CD56 or NKG2C T cell subset, CD4+ or CD8+ T cells, or bulk PBMC T cells (not recorded which). This receptor was taken from a man aged 18 to 69 in good health.

The CDR3 here is CASTWQGKQYF. The rearrangement links TRBV2 to TRBJ2-7; TCRdb's D call, TRBD1, is unchecked because there is no DNA. The CDR3 has 11 residues. CDR1 is SNHLY, CDR2 FYNNEI, per germline.